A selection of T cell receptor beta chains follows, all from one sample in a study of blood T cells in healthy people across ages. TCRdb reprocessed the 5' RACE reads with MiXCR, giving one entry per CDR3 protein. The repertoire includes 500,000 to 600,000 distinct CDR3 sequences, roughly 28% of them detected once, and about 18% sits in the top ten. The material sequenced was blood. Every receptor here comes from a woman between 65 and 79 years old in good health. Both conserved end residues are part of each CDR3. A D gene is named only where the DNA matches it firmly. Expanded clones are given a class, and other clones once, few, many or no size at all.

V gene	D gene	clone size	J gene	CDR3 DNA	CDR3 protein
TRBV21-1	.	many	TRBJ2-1	TGTGCCAGCAGCAAAGAGGGGGAGCAGTTCTTC	CASSKEGEQFF
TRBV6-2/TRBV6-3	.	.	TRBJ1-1	TGTGCCAGCAGTTACGGGTTATTGAACACTGAAGCTTTCTTT	CASSYGLLNTEAFF
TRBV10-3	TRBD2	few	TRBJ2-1	TGTGCCATCAGTGGGGCCTCTAGCGGGGGTGATGTGAAAGGGAATGAGCAGTTCTTC	CAISGASSGGDVKGNEQFF
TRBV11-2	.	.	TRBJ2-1	TGTGCCAGCAGCTTAGAGGCCACCTACAATGAGCAGTTCTTC	CASSLEATYNEQFF
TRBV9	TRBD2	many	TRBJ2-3	TGTGCCAGCAGCGTACGGGGGGTTAGCACAGATACGCAGTATTTT	CASSVRGVSTDTQYF
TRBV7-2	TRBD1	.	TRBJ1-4	TGTGCCAGCAGCTTGGGGCAGGGGGCAGGTGAAAAACTGTTTTTT	CASSLGQGAGEKLFF
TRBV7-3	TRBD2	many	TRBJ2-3	TGTGCCAGCAGCTTAAGCGGGGGGGCAGATACGCAGTATTTT	CASSLSGGADTQYF
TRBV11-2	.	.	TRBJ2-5	TGTGCCAGCAGCTCCCAGATTCTTCAAGAGACCCAGTACTTC	CASSSQILQETQYF
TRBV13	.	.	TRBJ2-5	TGTGCCAGCAGCATACGCGGAGAGACCCAGTACTTC	CASSIRGETQYF
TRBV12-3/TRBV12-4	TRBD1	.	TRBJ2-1	TGTGCCAGCAGTCTTGGGACAGGGCCCCACAATGAGCAGTTCTTC	CASSLGTGPHNEQFF
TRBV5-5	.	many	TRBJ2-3	TGTGCCAGCAGCTCCCGGACTATCTCAAACCCCACAGATACGCAGTATTTT	CASSSRTISNPTDTQYF
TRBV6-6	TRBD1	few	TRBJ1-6	TGTGCCACAGGACAGGGATCGAGTTCACCCCTCCACTTT	CATGQGSSSPLHF
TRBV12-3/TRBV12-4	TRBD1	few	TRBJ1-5	TGTGCCAGCATCGGGACAGGAGGGCAGCCCCAGCATTTT	CASIGTGGQPQHF
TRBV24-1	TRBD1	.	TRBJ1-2	TGTGCCACCAGTGATTCAAGGACAGGGGTTGGCTACACCTTC	CATSDSRTGVGYTF
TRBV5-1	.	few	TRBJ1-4	TGCGCCAGCAGCCTACCCGGCGCTAATGAAAAACTGTTTTTT	CASSLPGANEKLFF
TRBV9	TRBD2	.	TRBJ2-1	TGTGCCAGCAGCGAAAAAGCGGGGTTCTCCTACAATGAGCAGTTCTTC	CASSEKAGFSYNEQFF
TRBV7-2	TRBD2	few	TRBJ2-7	TGTGCCAGCAGCTCTATAGCGGGGGGCCCCTACGAGCAGTACTTC	CASSSIAGGPYEQYF
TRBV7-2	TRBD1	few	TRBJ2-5	TGTGCCAGCAGCTTAGGTTCAGGGGGTGGTCAAGAGACCCAGTACTTC	CASSLGSGGGQETQYF
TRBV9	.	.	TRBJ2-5	TGTGCCAGCAGCGCTGGATGGCAGCAAGAGACCCAGTACTTC	CASSAGWQQETQYF
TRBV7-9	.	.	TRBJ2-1	TGTGCCACCCGGAGGGGTGATGAGCAGTTCTTC	CATRRGDEQFF
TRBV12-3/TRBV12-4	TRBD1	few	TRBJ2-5	TGTGCCAGCAGATGGGACAGGGCGAAGCAGTACTTC	CASRWDRAKQYF
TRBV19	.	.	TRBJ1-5	TGTGCCAGTAGTATAGGCGTAAGCCAGCCCCAGCATTTT	CASSIGVSQPQHF
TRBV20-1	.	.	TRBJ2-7	TGCAGTGCTAGATCCCGAGTAGCGGATCCCTACGAGCAGTACTTC	CSARSRVADPYEQYF
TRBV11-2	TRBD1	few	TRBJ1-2	TGTGCCAGCAGCTTAGATCGGACAGGGCTATATGGCTACACCTTC	CASSLDRTGLYGYTF
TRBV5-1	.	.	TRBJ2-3	TGCGCCAGCAGCTCGGACTCTAACACAGATACGCAGTATTTT	CASSSDSNTDTQYF
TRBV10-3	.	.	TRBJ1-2	TGTGCCATCAGTGAGGTCTGGACTCATGGCTACACCTTC	CAISEVWTHGYTF
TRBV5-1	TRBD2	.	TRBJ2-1	TGCGCCAGCAGCCGCCGCGGTAGCGGGGGGTTAGGCAATGAGCAGTTCTTC	CASSRRGSGGLGNEQFF
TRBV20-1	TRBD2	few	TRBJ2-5	TGCAGTGCCAGCGGGGTCACTAGCGGGGGGCACCAAGAGACCCAGTACTTC	CSASGVTSGGHQETQYF
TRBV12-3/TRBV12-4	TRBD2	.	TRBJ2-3	TGTGCCAGCACCCGGGGGGACTACCACACAGATACGCAGTATTTT	CASTRGDYHTDTQYF
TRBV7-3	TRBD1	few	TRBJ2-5	TGTGCCAGCAGCTGGGGACAGGGGTGGCAAGAGACCCAGTACTTC	CASSWGQGWQETQYF
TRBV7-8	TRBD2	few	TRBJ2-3	TGTGCCAGCAGCCCCGACCCCGGACTAGCGTATACGCAGTATTTT	CASSPDPGLAYTQYF
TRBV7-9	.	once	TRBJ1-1	TGTGCCAGCAGCTGGCGGGGGGGCATTCTGAACACTGAAGCTTTCTTT	CASSWRGGILNTEAFF
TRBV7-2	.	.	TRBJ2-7	TGTGCCAGCAGCTCAAGTAGGCAATTCGAGCAGTACTTC	CASSSSRQFEQYF
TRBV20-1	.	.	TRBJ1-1	TGCAGTGCTAGAGTAGGCAGGGGACAATCTGAAGCTTTCTTT	CSARVGRGQSEAFF
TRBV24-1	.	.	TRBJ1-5	TGTGCCACCAGTGAAAACAGGGACAATCAGCCCCAGCATTTT	CATSENRDNQPQHF
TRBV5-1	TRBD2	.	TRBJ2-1	TGCGCCAGCAGCTTGTTCGTAGCGGGAGAATATGAGCAGTTCTTC	CASSLFVAGEYEQFF
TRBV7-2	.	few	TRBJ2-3	TGTGCCAGCAGCCCAACCCGCCTCACAGATACGCAGTATTTT	CASSPTRLTDTQYF
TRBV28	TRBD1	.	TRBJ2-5	TGTGCCAGCAGTACCGGACAGGGGTACCAAGAGACCCAGTACTTC	CASSTGQGYQETQYF
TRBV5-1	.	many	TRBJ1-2	TGCGCCAGCAGCTTATTGGACGGAAACTATGGCTACACCTTC	CASSLLDGNYGYTF
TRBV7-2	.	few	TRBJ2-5	TGTGCCAGCAGCCCCCATGGGGCGTGGGAGACCCAGTACTTC	CASSPHGAWETQYF
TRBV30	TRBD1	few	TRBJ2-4	TGTGCCTGGAGCGGGACAGTTAGAGGCATTCAGTACTTC	CAWSGTVRGIQYF
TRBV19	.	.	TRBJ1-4	TGTGCCAGTAGTATAGATCTAAGGACACGAGAAAAACTGTTTTTT	CASSIDLRTREKLFF
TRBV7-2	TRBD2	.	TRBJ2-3	TGTGCCAGCAGCCGACATAATAGCGGGGGTTTTGAGAGGTATTTT	CASSRHNSGGFERYF
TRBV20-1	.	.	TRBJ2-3	TGCAGTGCTAGCGATTTAACTAGCACAGATACGCAGTATTTT	CSASDLTSTDTQYF
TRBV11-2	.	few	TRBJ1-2	TGTGCCAGCAGCTCCCTAGCCGGGAGAGCGGGGGATGGCTACACCTTC	CASSSLAGRAGDGYTF
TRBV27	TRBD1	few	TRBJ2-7	TGTGCCAGCAGTTTTGGGACAGGGCTCTCCTACGAGCAGTACTTC	CASSFGTGLSYEQYF
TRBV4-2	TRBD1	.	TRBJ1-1	TGTGCCAGCAGCCAAGAGCCAGGGGGAGTAGGGAACACTGAGGCTTTCTTT	CASSQEPGGVGNTEAFF
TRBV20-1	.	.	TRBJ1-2	TGCAGTGCTAGCCCCCAGGGTTTCTATGGCTACACCTTC	CSASPQGFYGYTF
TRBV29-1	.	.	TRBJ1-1	TGCAGCGTCGCGCAGGTTGTGAACACTGAAGCTTTCTTT	CSVAQVVNTEAFF
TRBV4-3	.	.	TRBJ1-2	TGCACCAGCACCCGAGAGAGGGGTGGGTATGGCTACACCTTC	CTSTRERGGYGYTF